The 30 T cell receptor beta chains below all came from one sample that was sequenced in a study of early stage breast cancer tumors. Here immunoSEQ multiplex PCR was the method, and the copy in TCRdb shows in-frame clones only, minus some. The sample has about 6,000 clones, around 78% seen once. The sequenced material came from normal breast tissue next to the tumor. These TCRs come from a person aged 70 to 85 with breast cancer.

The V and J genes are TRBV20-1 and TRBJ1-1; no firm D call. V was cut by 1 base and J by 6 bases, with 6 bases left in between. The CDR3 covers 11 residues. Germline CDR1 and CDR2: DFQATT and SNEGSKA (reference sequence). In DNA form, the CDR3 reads TGCAGTGCTAGAGTGAGAGCTGAAGCTTTCTTT. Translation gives CSARVRAEAFF.

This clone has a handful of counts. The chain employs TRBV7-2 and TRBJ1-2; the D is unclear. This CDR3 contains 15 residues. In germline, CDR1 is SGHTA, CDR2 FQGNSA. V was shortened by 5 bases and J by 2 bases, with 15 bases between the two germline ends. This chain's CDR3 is CASSIGRVLNYGYTF. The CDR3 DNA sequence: TGTGCCAGCAGCATAGGCCGGGTCCTGAACTATGGCTACACCTTC.

CDR3: CASMEGTSGGVSQYF. For the CDR3, the DNA is TGTGCCAGTATGGAGGGAACTAGCGGGGGGGTTTCCCAGTACTTC. The chain has TRBV19 and TRBJ2-5; 13 bases align to TRBD2. The CDR3 contains 15 residues. CDR1 is LNHDA, CDR2 SQIVND, per germline (reference sequence). Trimming removed 7 bases from V and 9 bases from J; junction bases left unmatched: 11. Looking up the rest from reference TRBV19 and TRBJ2-5 gives the full variable domain: DGGITQSPKYLFRKEGQNVTLSCEQNLNHDAMYWYRQDPGQGLRLIYYSQIVNDFQKGDIAEGYSVSREKKESFPLTVTSAQKNPTAFYLCASMEGTSGGVSQYFGPGTRLLVL.

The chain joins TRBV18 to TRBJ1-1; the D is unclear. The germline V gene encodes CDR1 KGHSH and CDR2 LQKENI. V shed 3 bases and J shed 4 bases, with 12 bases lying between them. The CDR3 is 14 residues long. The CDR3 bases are TGTGCCAGCTCACCGGCGATGGGGAGCACTGAAGCTTTCTTT. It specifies CASSPAMGSTEAFF.

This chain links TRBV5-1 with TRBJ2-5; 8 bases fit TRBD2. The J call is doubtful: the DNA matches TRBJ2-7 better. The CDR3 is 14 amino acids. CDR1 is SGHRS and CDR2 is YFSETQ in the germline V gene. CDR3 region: CASSLRAGVYEQYF. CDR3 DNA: TGCGCCAGCAGCTTACGAGCGGGAGTTTACGAGCAGTACTTC.

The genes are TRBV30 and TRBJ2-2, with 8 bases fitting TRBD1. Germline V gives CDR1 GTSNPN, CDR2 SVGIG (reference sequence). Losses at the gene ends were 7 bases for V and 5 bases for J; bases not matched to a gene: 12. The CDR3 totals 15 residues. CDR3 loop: CAFQFGQGWTGELFF. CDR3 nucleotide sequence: TGTGCCTTTCAATTTGGACAGGGTTGGACCGGGGAGCTGTTTTTT.

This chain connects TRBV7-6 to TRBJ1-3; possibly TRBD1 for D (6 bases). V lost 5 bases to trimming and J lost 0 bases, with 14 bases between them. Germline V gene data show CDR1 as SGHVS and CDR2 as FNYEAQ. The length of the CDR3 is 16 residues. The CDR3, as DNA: TGTGCCAGCAGCCCCGGACAGTTCTTCTCTGGAAACACCATATATTTT. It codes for CASSPGQFFSGNTIYF.

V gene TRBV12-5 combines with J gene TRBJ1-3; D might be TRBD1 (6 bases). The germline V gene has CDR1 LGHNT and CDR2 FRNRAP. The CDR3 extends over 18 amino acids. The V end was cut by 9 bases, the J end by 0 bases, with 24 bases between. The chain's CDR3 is CARREHIKDSSSGNTIYF. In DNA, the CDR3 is TGTGCTAGGAGGGAACATATTAAGGACAGCAGCTCTGGAAACACCATATATTTT.

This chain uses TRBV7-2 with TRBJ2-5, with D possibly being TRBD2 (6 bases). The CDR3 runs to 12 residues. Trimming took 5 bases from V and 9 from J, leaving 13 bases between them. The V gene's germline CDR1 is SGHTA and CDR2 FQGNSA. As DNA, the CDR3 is TGTGCCAGCAGCCCCAGGCCGGGGGCCCAGTACTTC. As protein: CASSPRPGAQYF.

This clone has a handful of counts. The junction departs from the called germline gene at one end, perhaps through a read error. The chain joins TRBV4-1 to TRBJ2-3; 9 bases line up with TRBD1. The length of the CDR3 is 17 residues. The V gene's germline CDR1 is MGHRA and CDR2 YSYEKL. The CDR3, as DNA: TGCGCCAGCACCCAATCCGACGGGACAGGGCACACAGATACGCAGTATTTT. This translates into CASTQSDGTGHTDTQYF.

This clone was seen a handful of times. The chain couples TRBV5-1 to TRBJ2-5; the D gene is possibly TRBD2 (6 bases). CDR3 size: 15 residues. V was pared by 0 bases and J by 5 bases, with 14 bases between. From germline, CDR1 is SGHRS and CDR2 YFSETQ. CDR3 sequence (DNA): TGCGCCAGCAGCTTGGCCGGAGGGGCGATGGAGACCCAGTACTTC. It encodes CASSLAGGAMETQYF.

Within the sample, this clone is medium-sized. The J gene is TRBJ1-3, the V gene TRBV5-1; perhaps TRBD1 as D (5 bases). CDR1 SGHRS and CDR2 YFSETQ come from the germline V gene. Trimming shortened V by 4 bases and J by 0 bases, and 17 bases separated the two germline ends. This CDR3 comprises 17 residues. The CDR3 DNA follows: TGCGCCAGCAGCCCCGATCCAGGACATTCCTCTGGAAACACCATATATTTT. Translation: CASSPDPGHSSGNTIYF.

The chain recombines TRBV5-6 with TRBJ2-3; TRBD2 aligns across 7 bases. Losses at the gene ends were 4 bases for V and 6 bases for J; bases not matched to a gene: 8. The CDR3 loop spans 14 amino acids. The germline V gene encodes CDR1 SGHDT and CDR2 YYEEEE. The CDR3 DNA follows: TGTGCCAGCAGCCTGACTAGCCCTGGTGATACGCAGTATTTT. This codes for CASSLTSPGDTQYF.

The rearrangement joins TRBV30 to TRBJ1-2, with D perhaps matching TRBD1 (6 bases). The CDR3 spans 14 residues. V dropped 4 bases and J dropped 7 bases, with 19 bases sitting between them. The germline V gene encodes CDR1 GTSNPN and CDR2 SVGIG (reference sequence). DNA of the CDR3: TGTGCCTGGAAGGGACAAATCCCTACCGGTGGCTACACCTTC. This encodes CAWKGQIPTGGYTF.

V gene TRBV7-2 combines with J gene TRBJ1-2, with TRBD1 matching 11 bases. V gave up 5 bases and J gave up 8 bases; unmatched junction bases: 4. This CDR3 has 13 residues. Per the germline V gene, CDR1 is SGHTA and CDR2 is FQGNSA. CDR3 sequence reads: CASSVGQGEGYTF. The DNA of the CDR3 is TGTGCCAGCAGCGTGGGACAGGGGGAAGGCTACACCTTC.

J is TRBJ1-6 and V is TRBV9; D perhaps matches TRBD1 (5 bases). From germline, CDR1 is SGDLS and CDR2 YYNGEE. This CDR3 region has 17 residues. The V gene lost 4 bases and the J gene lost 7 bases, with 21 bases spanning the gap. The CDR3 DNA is TGTGCCAGCAGCCCTCGTGGTAGGCGCCAGGGAAATTCACCCCTCCACTTT. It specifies CASSPRGRRQGNSPLHF.

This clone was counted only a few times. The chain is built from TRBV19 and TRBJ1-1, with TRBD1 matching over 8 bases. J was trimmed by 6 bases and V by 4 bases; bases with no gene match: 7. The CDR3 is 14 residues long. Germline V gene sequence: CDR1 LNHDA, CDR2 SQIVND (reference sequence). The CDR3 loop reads CASSNQGARAEAFF. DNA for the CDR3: TGTGCCAGTAGTAACCAGGGGGCAAGGGCTGAAGCTTTCTTT.

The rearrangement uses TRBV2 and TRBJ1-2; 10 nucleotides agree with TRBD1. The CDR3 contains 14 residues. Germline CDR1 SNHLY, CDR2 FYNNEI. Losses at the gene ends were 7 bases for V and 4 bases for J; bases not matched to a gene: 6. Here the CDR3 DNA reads TGTGCCAGCAATGCGGGACAGGGGTCCTATGGCTACACCTTC. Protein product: CASNAGQGSYGYTF.

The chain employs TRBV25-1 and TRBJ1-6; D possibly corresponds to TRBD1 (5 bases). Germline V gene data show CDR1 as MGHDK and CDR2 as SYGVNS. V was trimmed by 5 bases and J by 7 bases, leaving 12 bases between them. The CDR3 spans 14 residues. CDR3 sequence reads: CASSFDGGNSPLHF. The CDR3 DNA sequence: TGTGCCAGCAGTTTTGATGGGGGGAATTCACCCCTCCACTTT.

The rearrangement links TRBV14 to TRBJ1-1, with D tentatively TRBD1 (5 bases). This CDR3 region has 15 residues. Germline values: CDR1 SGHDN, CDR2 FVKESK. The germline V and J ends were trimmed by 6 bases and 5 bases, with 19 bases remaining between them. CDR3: CASSPGGGRETEAFF. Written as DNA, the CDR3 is TGTGCCAGCAGTCCCGGGGGGGGGAGGGAAACTGAAGCTTTCTTT.

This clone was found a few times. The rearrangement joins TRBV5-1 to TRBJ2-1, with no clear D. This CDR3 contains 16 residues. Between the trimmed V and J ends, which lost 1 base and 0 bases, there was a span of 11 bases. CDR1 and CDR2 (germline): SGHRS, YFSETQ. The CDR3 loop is CASSLLSGFSYNEQFF. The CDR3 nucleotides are TGCGCCAGCAGCTTGCTTTCAGGCTTCTCCTACAATGAGCAGTTCTTC. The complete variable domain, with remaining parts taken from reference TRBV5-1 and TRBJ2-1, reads KAGVTQTPRYLIKTRGQQVTLSCSPISGHRSVSWYQQTPGQGLQFLFEYFSETQRNKGNFPGRFSGRQFSNSRSEMNVSTLELGDSALYLCASSLLSGFSYNEQFFGPGTRLTVL.

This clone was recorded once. As DNA, the CDR3 is TGTGCCAGCCAACAGGGCGACGAGCAGTACTTC. Protein product: CASQQGDEQYF. The V gene is TRBV6-5, the J gene TRBJ2-7; D possibly corresponds to TRBD1 (6 bases). V lost 8 bases, J lost 5 bases, and 10 bases lay in between. CDR3 length equals 11 residues. Germline loops: CDR1 MNHEY, CDR2 SVGAGI.

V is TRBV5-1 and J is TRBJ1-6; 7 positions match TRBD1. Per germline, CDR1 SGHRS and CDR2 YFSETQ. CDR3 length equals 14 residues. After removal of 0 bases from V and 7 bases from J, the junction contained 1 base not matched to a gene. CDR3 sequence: CASSLAQGNSPLHF. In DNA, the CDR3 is TGCGCCAGCAGCTTGGCACAGGGGAATTCACCCCTCCACTTT.

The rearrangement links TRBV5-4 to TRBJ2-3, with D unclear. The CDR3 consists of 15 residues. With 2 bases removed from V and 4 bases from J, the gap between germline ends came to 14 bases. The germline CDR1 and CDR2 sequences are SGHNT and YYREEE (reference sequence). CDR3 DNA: TGTGCCAGCAGCTTCTCATTATCGAGTCCAGATACGCAGTATTTT. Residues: CASSFSLSSPDTQYF.

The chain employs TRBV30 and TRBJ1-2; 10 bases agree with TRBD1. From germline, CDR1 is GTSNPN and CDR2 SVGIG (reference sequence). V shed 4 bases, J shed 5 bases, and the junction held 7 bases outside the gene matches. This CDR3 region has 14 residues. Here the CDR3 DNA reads TGTGCCTGGACCGCCGGGACAGGGGAATATGGCTACACCTTC. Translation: CAWTAGTGEYGYTF.

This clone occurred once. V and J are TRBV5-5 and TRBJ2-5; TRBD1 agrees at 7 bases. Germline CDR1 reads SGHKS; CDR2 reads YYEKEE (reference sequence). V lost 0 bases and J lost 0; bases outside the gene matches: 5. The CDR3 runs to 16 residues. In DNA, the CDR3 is TGTGCCAGCAGCTTGGGGGACAGTTGGTACCAAGAGACCCAGTACTTC. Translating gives CASSLGDSWYQETQYF.

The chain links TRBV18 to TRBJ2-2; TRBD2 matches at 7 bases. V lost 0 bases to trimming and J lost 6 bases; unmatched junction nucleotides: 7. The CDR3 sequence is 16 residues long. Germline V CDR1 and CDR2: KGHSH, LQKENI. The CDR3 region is CASSPPGLADSGELFF. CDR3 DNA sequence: TGTGCCAGCTCACCACCTGGCCTAGCGGATTCCGGGGAGCTGTTTTTT. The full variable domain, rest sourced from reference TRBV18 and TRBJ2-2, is NAGVMQNPRHLVRRRGQEARLRCSPMKGHSHVYWYRQLPEEGLKFMVYLQKENIIDESGMPKERFSAEFPKEGPSILRIQQVVRGDSAAYFCASSPPGLADSGELFFGEGSRLTVL.

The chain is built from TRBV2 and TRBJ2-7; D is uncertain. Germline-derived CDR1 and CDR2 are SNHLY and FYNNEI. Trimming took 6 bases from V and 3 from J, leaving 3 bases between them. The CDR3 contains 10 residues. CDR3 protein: CASSYYEQYF. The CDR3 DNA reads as TGTGCCAGCAGCTACTACGAGCAGTACTTC.

In DNA form, the CDR3 reads TGTGCCAGCAGCTTATATCTGGGGCACGAACAGCCCCAGCATTTT. Residues: CASSLYLGHEQPQHF. V is TRBV11-2 and J is TRBJ1-5; tentative D call: TRBD1 (5 bases). Trimming left V 2 bases short and J 7 bases short, with 15 bases between. The germline gives CDR1 SGHAT, CDR2 FQNNGV. The CDR3 is 15 amino acids. Looking up the rest from reference TRBV11-2 and TRBJ1-5 gives the full variable domain: EAGVAQSPRYKIIEKRQSVAFWCNPISGHATLYWYQQILGQGPKLLIQFQNNGVVDDSQLPKDRFSAERLKGVDSTLKIQPAKLEDSAVYLCASSLYLGHEQPQHFGDGTRLSIL.

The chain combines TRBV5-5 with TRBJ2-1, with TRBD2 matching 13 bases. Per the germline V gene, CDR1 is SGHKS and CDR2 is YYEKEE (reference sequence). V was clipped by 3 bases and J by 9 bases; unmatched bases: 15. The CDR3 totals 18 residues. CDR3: CASSSLPPLAGGGSEQFF. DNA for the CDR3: TGTGCCAGCAGCTCCCTACCCCCACTAGCGGGAGGGGGATCTGAGCAGTTCTTC.